A selection of T cell receptor beta chains follows, all from one sample in a study of shared clonotypes between healthy human individuals. TCRdb's copy holds only in-frame clones and misses some; the assay was immunoSEQ multiplex PCR. The sample has 2 million to 2.5 million clones; more than 85% are singletons. Sample: naive CD4+ T cells from PBMCs. Receptors were obtained from a young man in good health. Some clones in this sample may be carry-over from other donors' samples. The CDR3 runs from the conserved cysteine through the conserved F or W. D genes are given only for firm matches. Some rows mark clone size as missing; the rest say once, few, many or name a class of expanded clone.

.	TRBJ2-7	TRBV2	.	CASSTDKSYEQYF	TGTGCCAGCAGTACGGACAAGTCCTACGAGCAGTACTTC
.	TRBJ2-1	TRBV5-1	.	CASSLGLHNEQFF	TGCGCCAGCAGCTTGGGTCTACACAATGAGCAGTTCTTC
.	TRBJ2-7	TRBV9	.	CASSVATGPYEQYF	TGTGCCAGCAGCGTAGCTACGGGCCCCTACGAGCAGTACTTC
.	TRBJ2-2	TRBV30	TRBD2	CAWRAAGGGTGELFF	TGTGCCTGGAGGGCTGCGGGAGGAGGGACCGGGGAGCTGTTTTTT
.	TRBJ2-3	TRBV5-1	TRBD1	CASNLGQGVRTDTQYF	TGCGCCAGCAATCTGGGACAGGGGGTGAGGACAGATACGCAGTATTTT
.	TRBJ2-7	TRBV28	TRBD1	CASSPPGQNYEQYF	TGTGCCAGCAGTCCTCCGGGACAGAACTACGAGCAGTACTTC
.	TRBJ2-4	TRBV4-3	.	CASSQDLGGNIQYF	TGCGCCAGCAGCCAAGATCTCGGGGGAAACATTCAGTACTTC
.	TRBJ1-1	TRBV6-1	.	CASLVEVNTEAFF	TGTGCCAGCTTGGTGGAGGTGAACACTGAAGCTTTCTTT
once	TRBJ2-4	TRBV9	.	CASSPLGGTADIQYF	TGTGCCAGCAGCCCCCTCGGGGGCACTGCGGACATTCAGTACTTC
.	TRBJ2-3	TRBV20-1	.	CSARQGFTQYF	TGCAGTGCTAGACAGGGTTTCACGCAGTATTTT
once	TRBJ1-1	TRBV10-3	TRBD1	CAISRTGPMNTEAFF	TGTGCCATCAGCCGGACAGGGCCTATGAACACTGAAGCTTTCTTT
.	TRBJ2-1	TRBV7-8	.	CASSFGVNNEQFF	TGTGCCAGCAGCTTCGGCGTAAACAATGAGCAGTTCTTC
.	TRBJ1-2	TRBV4-1	TRBD1	CASSQGQGQQGLSSGYTF	TGCGCCAGCAGCCAAGGTCAGGGACAGCAGGGGCTATCGAGCGGCTACACCTTC
.	TRBJ2-7	TRBV7-6	TRBD2	CASSPLPGGSYEQYF	TGTGCCAGCAGCCCCCTCCCGGGAGGCTCCTACGAGCAGTACTTC
.	TRBJ2-3	TRBV10-3	TRBD2	CATLPLAESTYTQYF	TGTGCCACTCTACCACTAGCGGAAAGCACATATACGCAGTATTTT
.	TRBJ2-7	TRBV13	TRBD2	CASSWKTSGRASEQYF	TGTGCCAGCAGCTGGAAAACTAGCGGGAGGGCTAGCGAGCAGTACTTC
.	TRBJ2-5	TRBV6-1	TRBD1	CASAVDRGPGRTQYF	TGTGCCAGTGCCGTGGACAGGGGTCCCGGTCGGACCCAGTACTTC
.	TRBJ2-1	TRBV6-1	TRBD1	CASSEGQGVYNEQFF	TGTGCCAGCAGTGAAGGACAGGGGGTCTACAATGAGCAGTTCTTC
.	TRBJ2-1	TRBV20-1	.	CSAPPYNEQFF	TGCAGTGCTCCACCTTACAATGAGCAGTTCTTC
.	TRBJ2-7	TRBV5-6	TRBD2	CASSSTTSGSGEQYF	TGTGCCAGCAGCTCGACCACTAGCGGGAGTGGCGAGCAGTACTTC
.	TRBJ2-7	TRBV30	TRBD1	CAWRGTGFEQYF	TGTGCCTGGCGAGGGACAGGGTTCGAGCAGTACTTC
.	TRBJ2-1	TRBV7-9	.	CASSLGQNLYNEQFF	TGTGCCAGCAGCTTAGGACAGAATCTCTACAATGAGCAGTTCTTC
few	TRBJ1-1	TRBV14	.	CASSQVLGNTEAFF	TGTGCCAGCAGCCAAGTACTGGGGAACACTGAAGCTTTCTTT
few	TRBJ1-5	TRBV5-1	.	CASSLEGVSNQPQHF	TGCGCCAGCAGCTTGGAAGGGGTTAGCAATCAGCCCCAGCATTTT
.	TRBJ2-3	TRBV7-9	TRBD2	CASSRSGSSTDTQYF	TGTGCCAGCAGCCGTAGCGGGAGTAGCACAGATACGCAGTATTTT
.	TRBJ2-2	TRBV5-1	TRBD2	CASLEVAGSTGELFF	TGCGCCAGCTTGGAAGTAGCGGGAAGCACCGGGGAGCTGTTTTTT
.	TRBJ2-7	TRBV6-5	TRBD1	CASSSRQGGPYEQYF	TGTGCCAGCAGTTCCCGACAGGGGGGACCCTACGAGCAGTACTTC
.	TRBJ2-1	TRBV5-1	.	CASSLGSSVYNEQFF	TGCGCCAGCAGCTTGGGGTCTAGCGTCTACAATGAGCAGTTCTTC
.	TRBJ2-1	TRBV28	.	CASPSRGGAEQFF	TGTGCCAGCCCTTCCAGGGGGGGCGCTGAGCAGTTCTTC
.	TRBJ1-1	TRBV28	.	CASSPLGLTNTEAFF	TGTGCCAGCAGTCCCCTCGGGCTTACGAACACTGAAGCTTTCTTT
.	TRBJ2-7	TRBV5-1	.	CASSFFLGAGTLYEQYF	TGCGCCAGCAGCTTTTTTTTGGGAGCCGGGACCCTCTACGAGCAGTACTTC
.	TRBJ1-2	TRBV6-5	TRBD1	CASSYKGAGYTF	TGTGCCAGCAGTTACAAGGGGGCAGGCTACACCTTC
.	TRBJ2-4	TRBV19	TRBD1	CASSIDRVQAKNIQYF	TGTGCCAGTAGTATCGACAGGGTACAAGCCAAAAACATTCAGTACTTC
few	TRBJ1-1	TRBV9	.	CASSVGLGDMNTEAFF	TGTGCCAGCAGCGTAGGATTAGGGGACATGAACACTGAAGCTTTCTTT
.	TRBJ2-3	TRBV2	.	CASSTKDTQYF	TGTGCCAGCAGTACGAAAGATACGCAGTATTTT
.	TRBJ1-2	TRBV29-1	TRBD1	CSATDRGDYGYTF	TGCAGCGCAACAGACAGGGGTGACTATGGCTACACCTTC
.	TRBJ2-3	TRBV4-1	.	CASSLNSGGTDTQYF	TGCGCCAGCAGCCTCAACTCGGGGGGCACAGATACGCAGTATTTT
.	TRBJ2-3	TRBV10-1	.	CASSPILGDTQYF	TGCGCCAGCAGTCCCATACTAGGAGATACGCAGTATTTT
.	TRBJ1-3	TRBV6-5	.	CASSSSSGNTIYF	TGTGCCAGCAGTAGTTCCTCTGGAAACACCATATATTTT
once	TRBJ2-3	TRBV29-1	TRBD1	CSATGWTSTDTQYF	TGCAGCGCGACAGGGTGGACTAGCACAGATACGCAGTATTTT
.	TRBJ2-7	TRBV18	.	CASSPQRSYEQYF	TGTGCCAGCTCACCACAAAGATCCTACGAGCAGTACTTC
once	TRBJ2-5	TRBV29-1	.	CSAGRRGETQYF	TGCAGCGCTGGTCGGAGGGGAGAGACCCAGTACTTC
.	TRBJ1-5	TRBV23-1	.	CASSQQPGGGNQPQHF	TGCGCCAGCAGTCAACAACCCGGGGGCGGCAATCAGCCCCAGCATTTT
.	TRBJ2-5	TRBV28	.	CASSLNRPWTQYF	TGTGCCAGCAGTTTAAACCGCCCTTGGACCCAGTACTTC
.	TRBJ2-3	TRBV27	.	CASSFFSLQASTDTQYF	TGTGCCAGCAGTTTTTTCTCCCTTCAGGCTAGCACAGATACGCAGTATTTT
.	TRBJ2-1	TRBV18	TRBD1	CASSPSNDRGREQFF	TGTGCCAGCTCACCGTCGAATGACAGGGGACGCGAGCAGTTCTTC
.	TRBJ2-7	TRBV5-1	TRBD2	CASSLISGTTYEQYF	TGCGCCAGCAGCTTGATTAGCGGGACAACCTACGAGCAGTACTTC
once	TRBJ1-1	TRBV29-1	.	CSVEGGTEAFF	TGCAGCGTTGAAGGGGGCACTGAAGCTTTCTTT
.	TRBJ2-7	TRBV4-1	TRBD1	CASSLDRAHEQYF	TGCGCCAGCAGCCTGGACAGGGCCCACGAGCAGTACTTC
.	TRBJ1-1	TRBV4-1	.	CASSPSARFKIMMNTEAFF	TGCGCCAGCAGCCCCTCGGCGAGGTTCAAAATTATGATGAACACTGAAGCTTTCTTT
.	TRBJ2-7	TRBV6-5	TRBD2	CASSPRGGGYEQYF	TGTGCCAGCAGCCCCCGGGGGGGAGGCTACGAGCAGTACTTC
.	TRBJ2-3	TRBV9	TRBD1	CASSELTGGMGADTQYF	TGTGCCAGCAGCGAGCTTACAGGGGGCATGGGCGCAGATACGCAGTATTTT